These 13 T cell receptor beta chains share one sample of origin, sequenced in a study of cytomegalovirus exposure and HLA in healthy donors. The PCR made use of 60 Vbeta and 13 Jbeta primers. Sequenced by immunoSEQ multiplex PCR; TCRdb stores in-frame clones only, minus some. The sample includes approximately 100,000 clones, 85% to 90% of them seen just once. The material sequenced was PBMCs. These receptors were obtained from a man aged 25-45 years in good health and CMV-seronegative.

This chain connects TRBV6-1 to TRBJ1-2; TRBD1 might be the D (5 bases). Trimming cost V 3 bases and J 4 bases, with 9 bases left between them. In germline, CDR1 is MNHNS, CDR2 SASEGT. The CDR3 loop spans 13 amino acids. The CDR3 sequence: CASSEPRVYGYTF. The CDR3 nucleotides are TGTGCCAGCAGTGAGCCCAGGGTCTATGGCTACACCTTC.

The V and J genes are TRBV7-3 and TRBJ2-7, with a tentative D call TRBD1 (6 bases). The CDR3 consists of 15 residues. Germline CDR1 SGHTA, CDR2 FQGTGA. V lost 6 bases and J lost 0, with 15 bases in between. The CDR3 bases are TGTGCCAGCAGACGGGACATACTAAGCTCCTACGAGCAGTACTTC. Protein sequence: CASRRDILSSYEQYF.

J is TRBJ1-5 and V is TRBV2, with a tentative D call TRBD1 (6 bases). This CDR3 has 15 amino acids. Germline loops: CDR1 SNHLY, CDR2 FYNNEI. Trimming pared 7 bases from V and 0 bases from J, leaving 13 bases between. CDR3 region: CASKFGGHSNQPQHF. The CDR3 DNA is TGTGCCAGCAAATTCGGGGGGCATAGCAATCAGCCCCAGCATTTT. The whole variable domain, filled in from reference TRBV2 and TRBJ1-5, reads EPEVTQTPSHQVTQMGQEVILRCVPISNHLYFYWYRQILGQKVEFLVSFYNNEISEKSEIFDDQFSVERPDGSNFTLKIRSTKLEDSAMYFCASKFGGHSNQPQHFGDGTRLSIL.

The chain couples TRBV2 to TRBJ1-4; D is possibly TRBD1 (6 bases). Germline-derived CDR1 and CDR2 are SNHLY and FYNNEI. V was clipped by 5 bases and J by 8 bases, with 18 bases between them. This CDR3 is built from 15 residues. The CDR3 nucleotides read TGTGCCAGCAGTCTCCCGACAGGCCATGGAGAAAAACTGTTTTTT. Translated, it gives CASSLPTGHGEKLFF.

The genes are TRBV6-1 and TRBJ1-5, with 7 bases lining up with TRBD1. Germline V gene lookup returns CDR1 MNHNS and CDR2 SASEGT. J gave up 0 bases and V 5 bases, and 4 bases lay outside the gene matches. The CDR3 has 15 amino acids. The CDR3 DNA is TGTGCCAGCAGTCATGGGACAGTTAGCAATCAGCCCCAGCATTTT. Amino acid sequence: CASSHGTVSNQPQHF.

The chain has TRBV7-9 and TRBJ2-6; D is unresolved. CDR1 and CDR2 (germline): SEHNR, FQNEAQ (reference sequence). The CDR3 totals 15 residues. Trimming stripped 1 base from V and 0 bases from J, with 4 bases between. The CDR3 loop is CASSLVRSGANVLTF. The CDR3 DNA is TGTGCCAGCAGCTTAGTGCGCTCTGGGGCCAACGTCCTGACTTTC.

The chain has TRBV5-1 and TRBJ2-1, with 9 bases fitting TRBD2. Germline V CDR1 and CDR2: SGHRS, YFSETQ. The CDR3 runs 15 residues. V gave up 0 bases and J gave up 8 bases; unmatched junction bases: 6. The CDR3 is CASSLEGGGADEQFF. The CDR3 bases are TGCGCCAGCAGCTTGGAGGGCGGGGGGGCAGATGAGCAGTTCTTC.

The chain carries TRBV2 and TRBJ2-1; D might be TRBD1 (5 bases). This CDR3 region has 11 residues. The germline V gene has CDR1 SNHLY and CDR2 FYNNEI. The V end lost 3 bases, the J end lost 9 bases, and 6 bases lay between the germline ends. Here the CDR3 reads CASSDRAEQFF. The CDR3 coding sequence is TGTGCCAGCAGTGACAGGGCTGAGCAGTTCTTC.

The rearrangement links TRBV7-3 to TRBJ2-6; 9 bases line up with TRBD1. From germline, CDR1 is SGHTA and CDR2 FQGTGA. CDR3 length: 16 residues. J was trimmed by 0 bases and V by 5 bases; bases with no gene match: 2. The CDR3 region is CASSRGQGSGANVLTF. The CDR3, as DNA: TGTGCCAGCAGCCGGGGACAGGGCTCTGGGGCCAACGTCCTGACTTTC.

The V call is TRBV6-5, the J call TRBJ2-7; 10 positions match TRBD1. CDR3 length: 15 residues. Per the germline V gene, CDR1 is MNHEY and CDR2 is SVGAGI. J gave up 5 bases and V 6 bases, and 10 bases lay outside the gene matches. The CDR3 here is CASSPGGQGSHEQYF. The DNA for the CDR3 is TGTGCCAGCAGCCCCGGGGGACAGGGGTCCCACGAGCAGTACTTC.

This rearrangement joins TRBV18 to TRBJ1-5; D is perhaps TRBD1 (5 bases). Germline V gene lookup returns CDR1 KGHSH and CDR2 LQKENI. The ends were cut back, 3 bases at V and 4 bases at J, with 19 bases in the middle. The CDR3 contains 17 residues. The CDR3 region is CASSPVVTGGYNQPQHF. CDR3 nucleotides: TGTGCCAGCTCACCGGTTGTCACAGGCGGATATAATCAGCCCCAGCATTTT.

This chain joins TRBV5-1 and TRBJ2-2, with a tentative D call TRBD1 (5 bases). Trimming pared 0 bases from V and 5 bases from J, leaving 11 bases between. CDR3 length: 15 amino acids. Germline V gene sequence: CDR1 SGHRS, CDR2 YFSETQ. The CDR3 DNA sequence: TGCGCCAGCAGCTTGGAAAGGGGCTCTACCGGGGAGCTGTTTTTT. Translating it yields CASSLERGSTGELFF. The full variable domain, completed using reference TRBV5-1 and TRBJ2-2, is KAGVTQTPRYLIKTRGQQVTLSCSPISGHRSVSWYQQTPGQGLQFLFEYFSETQRNKGNFPGRFSGRQFSNSRSEMNVSTLELGDSALYLCASSLERGSTGELFFGEGSRLTVL.

This chain joins TRBV5-5 and TRBJ2-7; 10 positions match TRBD2. J lost 2 bases, V lost 1 base, and 6 bases had no gene match. The germline V gene encodes CDR1 SGHKS and CDR2 YYEKEE (reference sequence). The CDR3 extends over 16 amino acids. CDR3 amino acids: CASSLRGLAATYEQYF. Written as DNA, the CDR3 is TGTGCCAGCAGCTTGAGAGGACTAGCGGCAACCTACGAGCAGTACTTC.